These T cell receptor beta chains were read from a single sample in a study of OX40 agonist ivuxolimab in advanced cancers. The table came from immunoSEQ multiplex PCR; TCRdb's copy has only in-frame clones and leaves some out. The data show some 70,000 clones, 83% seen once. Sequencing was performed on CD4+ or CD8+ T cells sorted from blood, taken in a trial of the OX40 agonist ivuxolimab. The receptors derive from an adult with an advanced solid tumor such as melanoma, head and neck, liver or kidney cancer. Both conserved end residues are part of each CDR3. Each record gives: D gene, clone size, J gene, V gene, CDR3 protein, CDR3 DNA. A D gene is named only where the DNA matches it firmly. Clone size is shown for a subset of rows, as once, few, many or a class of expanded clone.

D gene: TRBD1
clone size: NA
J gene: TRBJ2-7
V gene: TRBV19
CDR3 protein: CASSIRTGAMYEQYF
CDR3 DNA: TGTGCCAGTAGTATCCGGACAGGGGCGATGTACGAGCAGTACTTC

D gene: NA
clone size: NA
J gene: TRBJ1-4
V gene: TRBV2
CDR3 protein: CASTRRGADEKLFF
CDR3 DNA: TGTGCCAGCACCCGGAGGGGGGCGGATGAAAAACTGTTTTTT

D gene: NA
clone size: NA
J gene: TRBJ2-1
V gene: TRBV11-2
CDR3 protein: CASSLDRGSYNEQFF
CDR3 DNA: TGTGCCAGCAGCTTAGACAGGGGATCCTACAATGAGCAGTTCTTC

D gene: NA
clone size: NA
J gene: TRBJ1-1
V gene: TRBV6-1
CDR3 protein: CASSEQGGSTEAFF
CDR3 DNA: TGTGCCAGCAGTGAACAGGGCGGTAGCACTGAAGCTTTCTTT

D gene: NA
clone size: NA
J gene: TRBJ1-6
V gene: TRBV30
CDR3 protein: CAWSSGLINSPLHF
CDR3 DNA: TGTGCCTGGAGCTCGGGACTCATTAATTCACCCCTCCACTTT

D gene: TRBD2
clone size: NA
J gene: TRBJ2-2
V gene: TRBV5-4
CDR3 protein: CASSSSGGAAGELFF
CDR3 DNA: TGTGCCAGCTCCTCTAGCGGGGGGGCAGCCGGGGAGCTGTTTTTT

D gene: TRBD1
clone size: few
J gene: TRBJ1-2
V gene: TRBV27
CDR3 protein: CASKWGQGSDMSGYTF
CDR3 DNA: TGTGCCAGCAAGTGGGGACAGGGGAGTGATATGAGTGGCTACACCTTC

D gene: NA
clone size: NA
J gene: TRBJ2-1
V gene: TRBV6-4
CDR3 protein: CASSPLSGSYNEQFF
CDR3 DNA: TGTGCCAGCAGTCCTCTATCGGGGTCCTACAATGAGCAGTTCTTC

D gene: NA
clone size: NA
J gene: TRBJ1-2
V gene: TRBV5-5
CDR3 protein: CASSPGMTGNYGYTF
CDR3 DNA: TGTGCCAGCAGCCCCGGAATGACAGGAAACTATGGCTACACCTTC

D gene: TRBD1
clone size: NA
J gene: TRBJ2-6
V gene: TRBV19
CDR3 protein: CASSKAGTGVSGANVLTF
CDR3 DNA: TGTGCCAGTAGCAAAGCCGGGACAGGGGTCAGTGGGGCCAACGTCCTGACTTTC

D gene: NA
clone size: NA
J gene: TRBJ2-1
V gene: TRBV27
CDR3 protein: CASSLISYNEQFF
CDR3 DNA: TGTGCCAGCAGTTTAATCTCCTACAATGAGCAGTTCTTC

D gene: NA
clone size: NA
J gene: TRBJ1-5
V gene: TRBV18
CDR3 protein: CASSSGTESVAQHF
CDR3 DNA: TGTGCCAGCTCATCTGGGACGGAATCCGTGGCCCAGCATTTT

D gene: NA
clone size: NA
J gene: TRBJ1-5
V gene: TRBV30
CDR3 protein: CAWSGGDNQPQHF
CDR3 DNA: TGTGCCTGGAGTGGAGGGGACAATCAGCCCCAGCATTTT

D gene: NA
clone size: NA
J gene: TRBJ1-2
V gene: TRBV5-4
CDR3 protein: CASSSRISYGYTF
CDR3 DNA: TGTGCCAGCAGCTCCAGGATTTCCTATGGCTACACCTTC

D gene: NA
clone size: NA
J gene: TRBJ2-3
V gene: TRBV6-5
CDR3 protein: CASISAGGTDTQYF
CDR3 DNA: TGTGCCAGCATCTCAGCCGGGGGCACAGATACGCAGTATTTT

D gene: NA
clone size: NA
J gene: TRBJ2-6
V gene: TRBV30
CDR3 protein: CAWSVAGANVLTF
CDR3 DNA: TGTGCCTGGAGTGTAGCGGGGGCCAACGTCCTGACTTTC

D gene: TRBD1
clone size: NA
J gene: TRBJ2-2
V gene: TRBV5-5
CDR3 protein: CASSQGVLTGELFF
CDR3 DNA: TGTGCCAGCAGCCAGGGGGTATTAACCGGGGAGCTGTTTTTT

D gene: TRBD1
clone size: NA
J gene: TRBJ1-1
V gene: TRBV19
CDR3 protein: CASRDRGLRTEAFF
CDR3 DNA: TGTGCCAGTAGGGACAGGGGGCTACGGACTGAAGCTTTCTTT

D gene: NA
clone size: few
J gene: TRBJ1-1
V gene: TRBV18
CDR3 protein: CASSPKTDNTEAFF
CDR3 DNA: TGTGCCAGCTCACCAAAGACAGATAACACTGAAGCTTTCTTT

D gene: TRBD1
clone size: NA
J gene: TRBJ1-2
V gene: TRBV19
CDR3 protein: CASSSGQDLSPGYTF
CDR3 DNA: TGTGCCAGTAGTTCCGGACAGGACCTAAGCCCGGGCTACACCTTC

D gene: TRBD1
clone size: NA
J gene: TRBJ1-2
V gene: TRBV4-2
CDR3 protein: CASSQTTTPGQGYGYTF
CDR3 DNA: TGTGCCAGCAGCCAAACGACTACCCCGGGACAGGGTTATGGCTACACCTTC

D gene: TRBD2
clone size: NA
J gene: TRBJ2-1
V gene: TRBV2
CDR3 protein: CASSANRGGNNEQFF
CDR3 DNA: TGTGCCAGCAGTGCTAACCGGGGGGGAAACAATGAGCAGTTCTTC

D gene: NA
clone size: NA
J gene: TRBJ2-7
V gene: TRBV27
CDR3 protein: CASRGRGGGLSYEQYF
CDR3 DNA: TGTGCCAGCAGGGGGCGCGGCGGGGGCCTCTCCTACGAGCAGTACTTC

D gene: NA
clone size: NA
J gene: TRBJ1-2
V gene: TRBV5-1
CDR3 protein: CASSLSQEGYGYTF
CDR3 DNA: TGCGCCAGCAGCTTAAGCCAGGAGGGCTATGGCTACACCTTC

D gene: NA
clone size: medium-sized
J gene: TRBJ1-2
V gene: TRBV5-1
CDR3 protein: CASSHLRDNYGYTF
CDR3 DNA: TGCGCCAGCAGCCACCTCCGGGACAACTATGGCTACACCTTC

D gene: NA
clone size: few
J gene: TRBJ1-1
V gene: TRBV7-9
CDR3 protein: CASSLGRLEAFF
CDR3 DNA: TGTGCCAGCAGCTTGGGCCGACTTGAAGCTTTCTTT

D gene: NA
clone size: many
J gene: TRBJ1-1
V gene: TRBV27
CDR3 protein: CASSAHQSNTEAFF
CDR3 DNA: TGTGCCAGCAGCGCCCATCAGTCGAACACTGAAGCTTTCTTT

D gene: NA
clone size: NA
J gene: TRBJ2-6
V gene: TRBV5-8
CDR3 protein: CASSLGQVYSGANVLTF
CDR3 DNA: TGTGCCAGCAGCTTGGGACAGGTTTACTCTGGGGCCAACGTCCTGACTTTC

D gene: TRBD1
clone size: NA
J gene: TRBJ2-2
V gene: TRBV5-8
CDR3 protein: CASSWGTGSRGGELFF
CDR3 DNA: TGTGCCAGCAGCTGGGGGACAGGTTCCCGAGGCGGGGAGCTGTTTTTT

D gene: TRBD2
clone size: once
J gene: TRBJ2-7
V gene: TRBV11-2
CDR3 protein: CASSLGTGTSEQYF
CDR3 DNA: TGTGCCAGCAGCTTAGGTACTGGGACTAGCGAGCAGTACTTC

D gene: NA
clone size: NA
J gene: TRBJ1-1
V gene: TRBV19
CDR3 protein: CASSIGPGTEAFF
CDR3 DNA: TGTGCCAGTAGTATAGGACCGGGCACTGAAGCTTTCTTT

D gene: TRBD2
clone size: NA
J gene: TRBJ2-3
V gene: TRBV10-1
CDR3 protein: CASSSSGGSTDTQYF
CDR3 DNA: TGCGCCAGCAGCTCTAGCGGGGGGTCTACAGATACGCAGTATTTT

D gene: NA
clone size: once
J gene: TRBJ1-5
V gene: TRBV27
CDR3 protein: CASRESNQPQHF
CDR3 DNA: TGTGCCAGCAGGGAGAGCAATCAGCCCCAGCATTTT

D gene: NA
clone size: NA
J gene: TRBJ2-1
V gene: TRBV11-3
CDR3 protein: CASSFGSGGSYNEQFF
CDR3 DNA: TGTGCCAGCAGCTTTGGGTCAGGTGGCTCCTACAATGAGCAGTTCTTC

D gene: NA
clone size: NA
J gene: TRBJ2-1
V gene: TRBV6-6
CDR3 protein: CASTIGQSSYNEQFF
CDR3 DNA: TGTGCCAGCACGATTGGACAGAGCTCCTACAATGAGCAGTTCTTC

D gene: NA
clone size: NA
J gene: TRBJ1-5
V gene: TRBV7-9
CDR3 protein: CASSLGRGNQPQHF
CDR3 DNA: TGTGCCAGCAGCTTAGGCAGGGGAAATCAGCCCCAGCATTTT

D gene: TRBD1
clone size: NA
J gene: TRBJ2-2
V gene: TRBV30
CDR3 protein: CAWSSSRGSRELFF
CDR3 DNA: TGTGCCTGGAGTTCATCCAGGGGGTCCAGGGAGCTGTTTTTT

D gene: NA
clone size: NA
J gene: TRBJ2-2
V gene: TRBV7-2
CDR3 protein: CASSLVSGWNTGELFF
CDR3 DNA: TGTGCCAGCAGCTTAGTGTCAGGGTGGAACACCGGGGAGCTGTTTTTT

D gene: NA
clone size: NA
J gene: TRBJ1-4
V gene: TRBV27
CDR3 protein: CASSHGQPRGEKLFF
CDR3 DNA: TGTGCCAGCAGCCACGGACAGCCCCGGGGTGAAAAACTGTTTTTT

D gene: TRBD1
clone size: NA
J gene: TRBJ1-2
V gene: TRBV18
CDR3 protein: CASSSPGQRARGYTF
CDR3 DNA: TGTGCCAGCTCATCGCCGGGACAGAGGGCAAGGGGCTACACCTTC

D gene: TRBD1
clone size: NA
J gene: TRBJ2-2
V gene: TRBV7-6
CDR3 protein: CASTTSGQTGELFF
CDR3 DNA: TGTGCCAGCACCACATCGGGACAGACCGGGGAGCTGTTTTTT

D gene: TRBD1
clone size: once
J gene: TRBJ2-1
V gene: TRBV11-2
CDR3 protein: CASSADRAGRSYNEQFF
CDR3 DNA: TGTGCCAGCAGCGCTGACAGGGCAGGAAGGTCCTACAATGAGCAGTTCTTC

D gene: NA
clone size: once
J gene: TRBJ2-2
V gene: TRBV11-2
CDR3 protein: CASSLPANTGELFF
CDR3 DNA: TGTGCCAGCAGCTTGCCGGCAAACACCGGGGAGCTGTTTTTT

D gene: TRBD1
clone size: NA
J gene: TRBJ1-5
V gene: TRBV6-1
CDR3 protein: CASSKGQGTQPQHF
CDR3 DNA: TGTGCCAGCAGTAAGGGACAGGGAACCCAGCCCCAGCATTTT

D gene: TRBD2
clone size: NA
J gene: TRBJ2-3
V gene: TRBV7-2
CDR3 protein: CASSLGPGGADTQYF
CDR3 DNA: TGTGCCAGCAGCTTAGGTCCGGGGGGGGCAGATACGCAGTATTTT

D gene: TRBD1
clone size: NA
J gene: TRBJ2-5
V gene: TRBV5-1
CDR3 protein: CASSLGTGTGVGETQYF
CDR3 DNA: TGCGCCAGCAGCTTGGGGACCGGGACAGGGGTCGGAGAGACCCAGTACTTC

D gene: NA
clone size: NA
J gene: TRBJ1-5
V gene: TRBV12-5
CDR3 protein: CASGSDSLGNQPQHF
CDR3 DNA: TGTGCTAGTGGCTCGGACAGCCTCGGCAATCAGCCCCAGCATTTT

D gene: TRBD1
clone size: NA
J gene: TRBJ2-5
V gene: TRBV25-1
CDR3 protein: CASSAQGARRETQYF
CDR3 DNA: TGTGCCAGCAGTGCGCAGGGGGCGCGCAGGGAGACCCAGTACTTC